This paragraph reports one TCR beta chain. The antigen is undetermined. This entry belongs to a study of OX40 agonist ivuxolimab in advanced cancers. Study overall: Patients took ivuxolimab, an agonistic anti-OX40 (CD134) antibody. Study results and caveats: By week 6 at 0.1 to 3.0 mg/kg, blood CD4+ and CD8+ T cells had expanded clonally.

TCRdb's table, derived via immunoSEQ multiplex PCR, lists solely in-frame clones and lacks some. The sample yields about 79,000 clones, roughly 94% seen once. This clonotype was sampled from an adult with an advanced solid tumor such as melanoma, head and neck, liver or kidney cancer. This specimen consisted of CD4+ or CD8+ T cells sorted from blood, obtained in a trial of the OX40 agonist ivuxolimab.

The CDR3 sequence is CSVEVFSGAYGNTIYF. CDR3 sequence (DNA): TGCAGCGTTGAGGTTTTCTCGGGGGCCTATGGAAACACCATATATTTT. The V and J genes are TRBV29-1 and TRBJ1-3; maybe TRBD1 (6 bases). The CDR3 covers 16 residues. CDR1 SQVTM and CDR2 ANQGSEA come from the germline V gene. The V and J ends lost 3 bases and 3 bases respectively, with 18 bases between them.